This TCR beta chain appears in the sequencing data of a study of spatial heterogeneity in lung cancer. Study results and caveats: Tracking of tumor mutation counts was seen in expanded intratumoral alpha and beta TCR counts.

This clonotype was observed a handful of times. As yet, its antigen is unknown. Time point reported: sample taken at primary tumor resection. The donor group consisted of over 60 patients who had untreated, early-stage non-small cell lung cancer. Trimming took off 7 bases at V and 1 base at J, with 11 bases between the two ends. The germline V gene encodes CDR1 SQVTM and CDR2 ANQGSEA. There are 12 residues in the CDR3. In the library, each TCR cDNA molecule bore its own unique molecular identifier. From the 5' RACE reads, TCRdb called clonotypes with MiXCR, one entry per CDR3 protein. The sample yields 20,000 to 30,000 distinct CDR3 sequences, more than 8% seen once.

Sequencing was performed on lung tumor tissue, taken at surgery. This sequence originates from a male donor with early-stage non-small cell lung cancer. The V call is TRBV29-1, the J call TRBJ2-7; D possibly corresponds to TRBD1 (5 bases). The CDR3 spells CSAQGISYEQYF. CDR3 bases: TGCAGCGCGCAGGGAATTTCCTACGAGCAGTACTTC.